A selection of T cell receptor beta chains follows, all from one sample in a study of blood T cells in healthy people across ages. TCRdb processed the 5' RACE reads anew with MiXCR; each CDR3 protein has one entry. The sample consists of 1.4 million or so distinct CDR3 sequences, 42% of them appearing once. Sequencing was carried out using blood. These receptor sequences come from a woman aged 18 to 35 in good health. Both conserved end residues are part of each CDR3.

CDR3: CASSQDSGKETQYF
V: TRBV4-2
J: TRBJ2-5

CDR3: CASSGGGLVRFF
V: TRBV2
J: TRBJ2-1

CDR3: CASSLWSLQGTETQYF
V: TRBV28
J: TRBJ2-5

CDR3: CASSLFPDTEAFF
V: TRBV12-3/TRBV12-4
J: TRBJ1-1

CDR3: CASTGQPYTDTQYF
V: TRBV28
J: TRBJ2-3

CDR3: CSVVGTSGVLGEQFF
V: TRBV29-1
J: TRBJ2-1

CDR3: CSVIAGVGGNTIYF
V: TRBV29-1
J: TRBJ1-3

CDR3: CASSLTPTITTTQYF
V: TRBV3-1
J: TRBJ2-3

CDR3: CASSNLGQGARGMTEAFF
V: TRBV7-6
J: TRBJ1-1

CDR3: CSAEDRGGDEQYF
V: TRBV20-1
J: TRBJ2-7

CDR3: CSAVDRDDTEAFF
V: TRBV20-1
J: TRBJ1-1

CDR3: CASSLRPRDSSYNEQYF
V: TRBV7-6
J: NA

CDR3: CAGSQAGGTQPQHF
V: TRBV3-1
J: TRBJ1-5

CDR3: CASSWGQQGTDTQYF
V: TRBV6-6
J: TRBJ2-3

CDR3: CASSLFFGDSNQPQHF
V: TRBV7-9
J: TRBJ1-5

CDR3: CSVTGPYNEKLFF
V: TRBV29-1
J: TRBJ1-4

CDR3: CASSLSRNKEQFF
V: TRBV7-3
J: TRBJ2-1

CDR3: CASSPGTGMRRVGTQYF
V: TRBV12-3/TRBV12-4
J: NA

CDR3: CSVGPGRYYGYTF
V: TRBV29-1
J: TRBJ1-2

CDR3: CSARTLAGLAKNIQYF
V: TRBV20-1
J: TRBJ2-4

CDR3: CSVEWVIADGYTF
V: TRBV29-1
J: TRBJ1-2